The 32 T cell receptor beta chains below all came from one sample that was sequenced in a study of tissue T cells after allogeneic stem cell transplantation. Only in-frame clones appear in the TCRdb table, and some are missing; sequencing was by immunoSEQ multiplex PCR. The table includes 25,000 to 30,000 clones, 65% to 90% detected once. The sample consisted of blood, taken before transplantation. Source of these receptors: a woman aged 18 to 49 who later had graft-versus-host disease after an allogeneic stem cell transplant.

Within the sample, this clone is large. The CDR3 bases are TGTGCCAGCAGTGATAGCGGGAGCTCCTACAATGAGCAGTTCTTC. It yields the protein CASSDSGSSYNEQFF. The chain links TRBV6-4 to TRBJ2-1; 9 bases align to TRBD2. Germline assignment: CDR1 MRHNA and CDR2 SNTAGT. This CDR3 has 15 amino acids. Trimming at V came to 3 bases and at J to 0 bases, leaving 0 bases not matched to a gene.

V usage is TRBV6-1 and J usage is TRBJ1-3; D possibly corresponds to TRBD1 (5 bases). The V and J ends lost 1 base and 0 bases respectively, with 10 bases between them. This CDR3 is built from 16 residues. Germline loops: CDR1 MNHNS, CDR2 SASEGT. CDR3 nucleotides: TGTGCCAGCAGTGAAGACGGCGGGGGCTCTGGAAACACCATATATTTT. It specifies CASSEDGGGSGNTIYF.

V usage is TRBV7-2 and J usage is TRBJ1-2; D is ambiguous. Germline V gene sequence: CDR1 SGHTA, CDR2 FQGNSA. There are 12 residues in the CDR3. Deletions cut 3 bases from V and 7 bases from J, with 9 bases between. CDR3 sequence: CASSFELSGYTF. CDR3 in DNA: TGTGCCAGCAGCTTCGAGCTATCTGGCTACACCTTC.

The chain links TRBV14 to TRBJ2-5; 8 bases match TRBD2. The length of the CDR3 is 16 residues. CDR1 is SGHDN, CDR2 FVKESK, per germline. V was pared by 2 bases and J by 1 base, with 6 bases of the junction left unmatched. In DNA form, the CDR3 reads TGTGCCAGCAGCCAATTACGGGGGGGAATCCAAGAGACCCAGTACTTC. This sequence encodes CASSQLRGGIQETQYF.

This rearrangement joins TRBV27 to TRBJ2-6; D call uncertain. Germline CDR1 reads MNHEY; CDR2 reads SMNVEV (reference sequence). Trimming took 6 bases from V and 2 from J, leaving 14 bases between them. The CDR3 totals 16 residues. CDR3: CASSSQTRPGANVLTF. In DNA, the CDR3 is TGTGCCAGCAGCTCACAAACGAGGCCTGGGGCCAACGTCCTGACTTTC.

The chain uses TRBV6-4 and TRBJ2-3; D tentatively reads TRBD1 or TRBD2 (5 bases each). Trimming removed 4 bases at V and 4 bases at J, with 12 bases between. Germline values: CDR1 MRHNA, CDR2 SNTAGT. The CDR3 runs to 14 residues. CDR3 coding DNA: TGTGCCAGCAGTGCTGGGGGTGGATCAGATACGCAGTATTTT. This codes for CASSAGGGSDTQYF.

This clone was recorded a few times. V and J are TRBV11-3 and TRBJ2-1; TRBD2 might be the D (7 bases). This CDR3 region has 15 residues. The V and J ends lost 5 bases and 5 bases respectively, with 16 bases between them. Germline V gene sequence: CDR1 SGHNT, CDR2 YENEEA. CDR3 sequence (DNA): TGTGCCAGCAGCCCAAGGAAGGGGGGGAACAATGAGCAGTTCTTC. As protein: CASSPRKGGNNEQFF.

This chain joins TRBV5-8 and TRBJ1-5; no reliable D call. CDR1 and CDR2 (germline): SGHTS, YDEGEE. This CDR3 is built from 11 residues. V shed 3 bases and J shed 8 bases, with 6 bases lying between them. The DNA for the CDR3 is TGTGCCAGCAGCTCTATCGAGCCCCAGCATTTT. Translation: CASSSIEPQHF.

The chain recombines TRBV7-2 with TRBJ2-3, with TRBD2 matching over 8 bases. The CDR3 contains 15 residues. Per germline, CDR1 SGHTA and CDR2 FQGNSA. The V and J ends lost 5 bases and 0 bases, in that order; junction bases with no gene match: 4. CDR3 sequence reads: CASSPGGASTDTQYF. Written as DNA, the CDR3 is TGTGCCAGCAGCCCCGGGGGGGCTAGCACAGATACGCAGTATTTT.

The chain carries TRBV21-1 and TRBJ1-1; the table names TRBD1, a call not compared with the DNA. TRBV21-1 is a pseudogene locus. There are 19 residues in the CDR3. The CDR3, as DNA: TGTGCCAGCAGCAACCGAACAGGGGGCCTTCCTACCATGAACACTGAAGCTTTCTTT. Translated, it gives CASSNRTGGLPTMNTEAFF.

In DNA form, the CDR3 reads TGTGCCAGCAGCCGTCGGCTGAACACTGAAGCTTTCTTT. It yields the protein CASSRRLNTEAFF. V usage is TRBV7-2 and J usage is TRBJ1-1; D is ambiguous. Germline-derived CDR1 and CDR2 are SGHTA and FQGNSA. CDR3 length equals 13 residues. The V and J ends lost 5 bases and 0 bases respectively, with 7 bases between them.

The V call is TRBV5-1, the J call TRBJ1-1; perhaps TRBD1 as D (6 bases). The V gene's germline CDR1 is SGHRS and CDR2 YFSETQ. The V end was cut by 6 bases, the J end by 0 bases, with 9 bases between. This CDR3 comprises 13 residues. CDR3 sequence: CASTGGMNTEAFF. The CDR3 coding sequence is TGCGCCAGCACGGGGGGCATGAACACTGAAGCTTTCTTT.

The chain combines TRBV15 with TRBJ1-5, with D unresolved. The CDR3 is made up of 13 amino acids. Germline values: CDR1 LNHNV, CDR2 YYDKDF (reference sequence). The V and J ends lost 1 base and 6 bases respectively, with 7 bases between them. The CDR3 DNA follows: TGTGCCACCAGCAGAGGTTGGGGTCAGCCCCAGCATTTT. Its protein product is CATSRGWGQPQHF.

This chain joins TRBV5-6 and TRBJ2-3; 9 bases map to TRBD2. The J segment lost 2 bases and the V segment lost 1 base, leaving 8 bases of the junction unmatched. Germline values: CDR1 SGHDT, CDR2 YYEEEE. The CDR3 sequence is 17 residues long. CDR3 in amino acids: CASSLLSGRTYTDTQYF. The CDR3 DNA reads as TGTGCCAGCAGCTTGTTGAGCGGGAGGACATACACAGATACGCAGTATTTT.

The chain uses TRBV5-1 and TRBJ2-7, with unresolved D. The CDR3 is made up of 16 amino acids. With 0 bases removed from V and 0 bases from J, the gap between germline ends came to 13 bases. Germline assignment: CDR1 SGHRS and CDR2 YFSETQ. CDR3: CASSLEGPPSSYEQYF. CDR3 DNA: TGCGCCAGCAGCTTGGAAGGCCCCCCGAGCTCCTACGAGCAGTACTTC.

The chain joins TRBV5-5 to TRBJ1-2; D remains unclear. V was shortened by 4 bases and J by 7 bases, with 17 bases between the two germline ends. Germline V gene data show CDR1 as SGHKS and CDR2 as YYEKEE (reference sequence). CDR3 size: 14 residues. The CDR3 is CASSLLGPTAGYTF. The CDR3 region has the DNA TGTGCCAGCAGCCTTCTTGGACCGACGGCTGGCTACACCTTC. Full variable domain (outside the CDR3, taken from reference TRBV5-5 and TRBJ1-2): DAGVTQSPTHLIKTRGQQVTLRCSPISGHKSVSWYQQVLGQGPQFIFQYYEKEERGRGNFPDRFSARQFPNYSSELNVNALLLGDSALYLCASSLLGPTAGYTFGSGTRLTVV.

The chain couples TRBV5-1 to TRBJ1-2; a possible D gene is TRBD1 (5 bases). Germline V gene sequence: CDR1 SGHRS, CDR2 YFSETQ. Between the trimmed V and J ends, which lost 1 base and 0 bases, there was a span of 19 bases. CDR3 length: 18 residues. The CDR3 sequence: CASSLRGDVDRSNYGYTF. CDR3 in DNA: TGCGCCAGCAGCTTGCGGGGGGATGTAGACAGATCTAACTATGGCTACACCTTC.

The CDR3 DNA sequence: TGTGCCATCAGTTCCGGGACTCACGGGGGCGAGCAGTACTTC. It is translated as CAISSGTHGGEQYF. The rearrangement links TRBV10-3 to TRBJ2-7; weak D call: TRBD2 (6 bases). The length of the CDR3 is 14 residues. The V end lost 5 bases, the J end lost 6 bases, and 17 bases lay between the germline ends. The germline gives CDR1 ENHRY, CDR2 SYGVKD.

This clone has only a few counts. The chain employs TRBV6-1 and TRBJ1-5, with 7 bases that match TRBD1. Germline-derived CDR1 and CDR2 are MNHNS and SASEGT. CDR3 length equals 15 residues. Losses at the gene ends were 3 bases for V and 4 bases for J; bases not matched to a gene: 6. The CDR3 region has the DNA TGTGCCAGCAGTGACCGGACAGGTGTGAATCAGCCCCAGCATTTT. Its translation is CASSDRTGVNQPQHF.

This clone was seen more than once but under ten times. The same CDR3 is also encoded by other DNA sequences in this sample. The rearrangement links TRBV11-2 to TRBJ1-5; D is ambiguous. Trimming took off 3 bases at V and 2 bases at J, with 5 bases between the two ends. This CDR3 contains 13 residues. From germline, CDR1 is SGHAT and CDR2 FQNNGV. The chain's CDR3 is CASSFGGNQPQHF. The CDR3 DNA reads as TGTGCCAGCAGCTTTGGGGGCAATCAGCCCCAGCATTTT.

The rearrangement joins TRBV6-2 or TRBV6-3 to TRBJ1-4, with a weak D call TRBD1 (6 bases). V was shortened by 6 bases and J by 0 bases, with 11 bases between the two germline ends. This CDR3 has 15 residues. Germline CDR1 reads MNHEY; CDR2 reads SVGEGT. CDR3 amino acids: CASSEGGATNEKLFF. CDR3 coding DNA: TGTGCCAGCAGCGAAGGGGGTGCAACTAATGAAAAACTGTTTTTT.

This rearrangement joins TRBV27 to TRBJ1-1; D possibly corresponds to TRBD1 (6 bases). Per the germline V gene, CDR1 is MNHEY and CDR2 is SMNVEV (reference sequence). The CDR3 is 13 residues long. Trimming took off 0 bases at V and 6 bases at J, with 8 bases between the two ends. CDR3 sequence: CASSLSGAAEAFF. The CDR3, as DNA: TGTGCCAGCAGTTTATCGGGGGCGGCTGAAGCTTTCTTT.

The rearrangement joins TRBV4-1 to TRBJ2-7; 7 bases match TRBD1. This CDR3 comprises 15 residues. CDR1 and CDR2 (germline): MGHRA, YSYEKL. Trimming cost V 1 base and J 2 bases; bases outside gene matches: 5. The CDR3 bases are TGCGCCAGCAGCCAAGTAAGGGGGCTTGCCTACGAGCAGTACTTC. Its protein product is CASSQVRGLAYEQYF.

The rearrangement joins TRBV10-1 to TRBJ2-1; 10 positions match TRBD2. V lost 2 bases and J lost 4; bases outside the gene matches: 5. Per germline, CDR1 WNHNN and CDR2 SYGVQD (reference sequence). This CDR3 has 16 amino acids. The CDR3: CASSEGLAGEYNEQFF. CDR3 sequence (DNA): TGCGCCAGCAGTGAGGGGCTAGCGGGAGAGTACAATGAGCAGTTCTTC.

CDR3 bases: TGTGCCAGCAGCTTTCAGGGGGGGAACACTGAAGCTTTCTTT. This codes for CASSFQGGNTEAFF. The J gene is TRBJ1-1, the V gene TRBV5-4, with 7 nucleotides matching TRBD1. Germline-derived CDR1 and CDR2 are SGHNT and YYREEE (reference sequence). The length of the CDR3 is 14 residues. V lost 2 bases to trimming and J lost 1 base; unmatched junction nucleotides: 2. The full variable domain, completed using reference TRBV5-4 and TRBJ1-1, is ETGVTQSPTHLIKTRGQQVTLRCSSQSGHNTVSWYQQALGQGPQFIFQYYREEENGRGNFPPRFSGLQFPNYSSELNVNALELDDSALYLCASSFQGGNTEAFFGQGTRLTVV.

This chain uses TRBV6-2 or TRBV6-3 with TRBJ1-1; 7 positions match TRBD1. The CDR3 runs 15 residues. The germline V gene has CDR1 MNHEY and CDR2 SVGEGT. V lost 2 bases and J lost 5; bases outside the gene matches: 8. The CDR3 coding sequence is TGTGCCAGCAGTTACGGGGCAGGGGGAATTACTGAAGCTTTCTTT. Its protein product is CASSYGAGGITEAFF.

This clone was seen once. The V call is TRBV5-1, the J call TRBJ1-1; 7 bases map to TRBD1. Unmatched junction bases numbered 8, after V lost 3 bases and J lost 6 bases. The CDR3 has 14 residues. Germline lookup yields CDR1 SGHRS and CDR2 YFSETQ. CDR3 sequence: CASSSVRTGAEAFF. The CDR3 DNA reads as TGCGCCAGCAGCTCAGTACGCACAGGGGCTGAAGCTTTCTTT.

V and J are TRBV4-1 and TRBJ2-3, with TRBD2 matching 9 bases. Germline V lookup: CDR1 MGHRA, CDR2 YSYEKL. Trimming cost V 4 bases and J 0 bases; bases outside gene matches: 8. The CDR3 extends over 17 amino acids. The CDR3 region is CASSPRLAASSTDTQYF. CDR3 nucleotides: TGCGCCAGCAGCCCCCGACTAGCGGCCTCTAGCACAGATACGCAGTATTTT.

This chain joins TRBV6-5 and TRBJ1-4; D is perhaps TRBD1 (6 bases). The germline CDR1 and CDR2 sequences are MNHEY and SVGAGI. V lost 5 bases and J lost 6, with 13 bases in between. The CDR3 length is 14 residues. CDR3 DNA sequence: TGTGCCAGCAGTACTAGGGGGAGAGATGAAAAACTGTTTTTT. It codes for CASSTRGRDEKLFF.

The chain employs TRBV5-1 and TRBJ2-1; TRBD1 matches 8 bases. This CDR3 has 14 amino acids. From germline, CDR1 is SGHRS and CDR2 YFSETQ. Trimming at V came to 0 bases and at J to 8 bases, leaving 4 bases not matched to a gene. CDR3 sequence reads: CASSLGDRLDEQFF. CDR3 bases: TGCGCCAGCAGCTTGGGGGACAGGTTGGATGAGCAGTTCTTC. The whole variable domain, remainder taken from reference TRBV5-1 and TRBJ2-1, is KAGVTQTPRYLIKTRGQQVTLSCSPISGHRSVSWYQQTPGQGLQFLFEYFSETQRNKGNFPGRFSGRQFSNSRSEMNVSTLELGDSALYLCASSLGDRLDEQFFGPGTRLTVL.

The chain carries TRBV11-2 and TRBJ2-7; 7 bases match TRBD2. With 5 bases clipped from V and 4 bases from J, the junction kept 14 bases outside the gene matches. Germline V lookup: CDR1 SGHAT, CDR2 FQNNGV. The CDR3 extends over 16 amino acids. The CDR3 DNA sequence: TGTGCCAGCAGCCCCATAAGGCAGCCGGGGGGTTACGAGCAGTACTTC. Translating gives CASSPIRQPGGYEQYF.

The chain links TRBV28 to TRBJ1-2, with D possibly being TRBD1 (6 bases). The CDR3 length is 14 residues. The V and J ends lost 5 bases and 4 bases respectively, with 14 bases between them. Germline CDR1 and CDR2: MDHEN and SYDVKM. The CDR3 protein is CASSPTLDSYGYTF. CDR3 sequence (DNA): TGTGCCAGCAGTCCCACCCTGGACAGCTATGGCTACACCTTC.